Presented here are 20 T cell receptor beta chains from one specimen sequenced in a study of regulatory T cells in long-lasting Graves disease. Specified time point: persistent/refractory GD, antithyroid drugs over 5 years with positive TRAb. The TCR library was made from RNA extracted from PBMCs. Researchers made TCR beta libraries by using iRepertoire HTBI primers and running Arm-PCR on CDR3 regions. TCRdb processed the multiplex PCR reads anew with MiXCR; each CDR3 protein has one entry. The table shows about 310,000 distinct CDR3 sequences, with around 21% occurring only once. This material consisted of peripheral blood mononuclear cells (PBMCs), taken when the disease was refractory, from a patient treated with antithyroid drugs. These receptor sequences come from a female donor with Graves disease.

This chain uses TRBV20-1 with TRBJ2-2; 8 bases are shared with TRBD1. Germline CDR1 DFQATT, CDR2 SNEGSKA (reference sequence). J lost 4 bases, V lost 3 bases, and 4 bases had no gene match. CDR3 size: 14 residues. The CDR3 bases are TGCAGTGCTAGTGCTGACAGGGGCACCGGGGAGCTGTTTTTT. As protein: CSASADRGTGELFF.

V usage is TRBV9 and J usage is TRBJ1-2; 7 bases match TRBD1. V was clipped by 4 bases and J by 2 bases; unmatched bases: 2. The CDR3 is made up of 13 amino acids. CDR1 is SGDLS and CDR2 is YYNGEE in the germline V gene. The CDR3 region is CASSKGGNYGYTF. The CDR3 DNA follows: TGTGCCAGCAGCAAAGGGGGCAACTATGGCTACACCTTC.

V gene TRBV6-6 combines with J gene TRBJ1-3; D gene ambiguous. V was cut by 0 bases and J by 2 bases, with 8 bases left in between. Germline V lookup: CDR1 MNHNY, CDR2 SVGAGI (reference sequence). The CDR3 is 15 amino acids. The CDR3 is CASSYSIRPGNTIYF. Written as DNA, the CDR3 is TGTGCCAGCAGTTACTCGATCAGGCCTGGAAACACCATATATTTT.

The J gene is TRBJ2-1, the V gene TRBV30, with D unresolved. With 1 base removed from V and 0 bases from J, the gap between germline ends came to 7 bases. The CDR3 has 14 amino acids. Germline CDR1 and CDR2: GTSNPN and SVGIG (reference sequence). The CDR3 sequence: CAWSAGSSYNEQFF. In DNA, the CDR3 is TGTGCCTGGAGTGCTGGTAGCTCCTACAATGAGCAGTTCTTC.

This clonotype has at least ten counts. The genes are TRBV12-3 or TRBV12-4 and TRBJ2-5, with D maybe TRBD2 (5 bases). This CDR3 is 13 amino acids long. Trimming left V 4 bases short and J 5 bases short, with 11 bases between. CDR3: CASSYGLDETQYF. For the CDR3, the DNA is TGTGCCAGCAGTTACGGACTGGATGAGACCCAGTACTTC.

This clonotype was recorded at least ten times. The chain uses TRBV28 and TRBJ2-5; 9 nucleotides agree with TRBD2. The CDR3 has 15 residues. Germline assignment: CDR1 MDHEN and CDR2 SYDVKM. V shed 7 bases and J 5 bases; nucleotides not matched to a gene: 11. CDR3 DNA: TGTGCCAGCATCGGCGGGAGGGCCTTTGGGGAGACCCAGTACTTC. Protein sequence: CASIGGRAFGETQYF.

The V gene is TRBV6-1, the J gene TRBJ1-1; D is possibly TRBD1 (6 bases). The V end was cut by 7 bases, the J end by 0 bases, with 21 bases between. Germline V lookup: CDR1 MNHNS, CDR2 SASEGT. The CDR3 is 17 residues long. The CDR3 DNA is TGTGCCAGCATCGATTCGGAGACAGGCTTCATGAACACTGAAGCTTTCTTT. Translated, it gives CASIDSETGFMNTEAFF.

V usage is TRBV6-1 and J usage is TRBJ1-2; maybe TRBD1 (5 bases). The germline V gene has CDR1 MNHNS and CDR2 SASEGT. V shed 10 bases and J shed 8 bases, with 20 bases lying between them. The CDR3 is 13 residues long. This chain's CDR3 is CATSPPQGSGYTF. The CDR3 region has the DNA TGTGCCACCTCGCCGCCTCAGGGAAGCGGCTACACCTTC.

In this sample, this clonotype turned up a few times. This chain uses TRBV27 with TRBJ1-1; weak D call: TRBD1 (5 bases). The CDR3 is 15 amino acids. CDR1 is MNHEY and CDR2 is SMNVEV in the germline V gene (reference sequence). The V end was cut by 4 bases, the J end by 3 bases, with 15 bases between. Here the CDR3 DNA reads TGTGCCAGCAGTTGGTCCCAGGGAGCGGACACTGAAGCTTTCTTT. Protein: CASSWSQGADTEAFF.

There are many counts of this clonotype. This chain uses TRBV28 with TRBJ2-7; D is unclear. The CDR3 extends over 13 amino acids. CDR1 is MDHEN, CDR2 SYDVKM, per germline. The V end was cut by 6 bases, the J end by 0 bases, with 9 bases between. CDR3 sequence: CASRKQSSYEQYF. CDR3 in DNA: TGTGCCAGCAGAAAACAGAGCTCCTACGAGCAGTACTTC.

A few counts support this clonotype. As DNA, the CDR3 is TGTGCCAGCAGGGGGGACACCCCTCAAGGTCAGCCCCAGCATTTT. Translation gives CASRGDTPQGQPQHF. The chain employs TRBV7-2 and TRBJ1-5; D is perhaps TRBD1 (6 bases). V was clipped by 6 bases and J by 6 bases, with 18 bases between them. Germline V gene data show CDR1 as SGHTA and CDR2 as FQGNSA. The length of the CDR3 is 15 residues.

Remarks on this clonotype: It may be a read error: a sequence one base away is much more abundant. CDR3 region: CASNLWNNQPQHF. The DNA of the CDR3 is TGTGCCAGCAACTTATGGAACAATCAGCCCCAGCATTTT. The genes are TRBV7-2 and TRBJ1-5; D ambiguous. Germline V gene sequence: CDR1 SGHTA, CDR2 FQGNSA. The CDR3 has 13 residues.

With respect to this clonotype: A much larger clone is a single base away; this may be a read error. The chain joins TRBV2 to TRBJ2-7; TRBD2 matches 12 bases. The CDR3 contains 13 residues. V shed 8 bases, J shed 9 bases, and the junction held 8 bases outside the gene matches. Germline V lookup: CDR1 SNHLY, CDR2 FYNNEI. CDR3 nucleotides: TGTGCCAGCGGTAGACTAGCGGGAGTCGGGCAGTACTTC. This translates into CASGRLAGVGQYF. The full variable domain, its missing parts supplied by reference TRBV2 and TRBJ2-7, is EPEVTQTPSHQVTQMGQEVILRCVPISNHLYFYWYRQILGQKVEFLVSFYNNEISEKSEIFDDQFSVERPDGSNFTLKIRSTKLEDSAMYFCASGRLAGVGQYFGPGTRLTVT.

This clonotype was observed many times. This chain connects TRBV28 to TRBJ2-7; a weak D match, TRBD2 (6 bases). The CDR3 covers 16 residues. Trimming took 2 bases from V and 2 from J, leaving 16 bases between them. The V gene's germline CDR1 is MDHEN and CDR2 SYDVKM. Here the CDR3 DNA reads TGTGCCAGCAGTTTAGGACCCGGGAGAGGTCCCTACGAGCAGTACTTC. This codes for CASSLGPGRGPYEQYF.

In its sample, this clonotype was seen a few times. The chain is built from TRBV3-1 and TRBJ1-1; D unresolved. CDR1 LGHDT and CDR2 YNNKEL come from the germline V gene (reference sequence). This CDR3 has 14 residues. Trimming left V 4 bases short and J 1 base short, with 10 bases between. The CDR3 DNA is TGTGCCAGCAGCCTAACCGAGAGGAACACTGAAGCTTTCTTT. Translation gives CASSLTERNTEAFF. The full variable domain, rest sourced from reference TRBV3-1 and TRBJ1-1, is DTAVSQTPKYLVTQMGNDKSIKCEQNLGHDTMYWYKQDSKKFLKIMFSYNNKELIINETVPNRFSPKSPDKAHLNLHINSLELGDSAVYFCASSLTERNTEAFFGQGTRLTVV.

Ten or more counts support this clonotype. V and J are TRBV4-3 and TRBJ2-5; D gene ambiguous. Germline V CDR1 and CDR2: LGHNA, YSLEER. There are 13 residues in the CDR3. With 5 bases removed from V and 1 base from J, the gap between germline ends came to 8 bases. CDR3 amino acids: CASSGNLQETQYF. The CDR3 DNA sequence: TGCGCCAGCAGCGGGAATCTCCAAGAGACCCAGTACTTC.

This clonotype was seen only a few times. V is TRBV6-5 and J is TRBJ2-7, with a possible D match to TRBD2 (5 bases). The germline gives CDR1 MNHEY, CDR2 SVGAGI. The CDR3 has 15 amino acids. V was clipped by 2 bases and J by 2 bases, with 13 bases between them. The CDR3 sequence: CASSYNRGLTYEQYF. CDR3 sequence (DNA): TGTGCCAGCAGTTACAATCGAGGGTTGACCTACGAGCAGTACTTC.

This clonotype was found a few times. This chain uses TRBV5-1 with TRBJ1-1; D unresolved. Germline V gene lookup returns CDR1 SGHRS and CDR2 YFSETQ. The CDR3 has 15 residues. Trimming stripped 0 bases from V and 0 bases from J, with 9 bases between. The CDR3 nucleotides read TGCGCCAGCAGCTTGGGGATCACAGTGAACACTGAAGCTTTCTTT. Amino acids: CASSLGITVNTEAFF.

The chain joins TRBV5-5 to TRBJ2-3; possible D gene TRBD1, 5 bases. With 2 bases removed from V and 0 bases from J, the gap between germline ends came to 16 bases. The CDR3 sequence is 17 residues long. From germline, CDR1 is SGHKS and CDR2 YYEKEE (reference sequence). The CDR3: CASSFGLGPTSTDTQYF. The CDR3 bases are TGTGCCAGCAGCTTCGGTTTGGGGCCGACTAGCACAGATACGCAGTATTTT.

This clonotype was counted only a few times. The rearrangement uses TRBV28 and TRBJ2-7; TRBD2 matches at 11 bases. Germline V gene data show CDR1 as MDHEN and CDR2 as SYDVKM. J lost 4 bases, V lost 4 bases, and 9 bases had no gene match. The CDR3 is 16 amino acids. Here the CDR3 DNA reads TGTGCCAGCAGTTCCCCCACTAGCGGGAGTGGGTACGAGCAGTACTTC. Translated, it gives CASSSPTSGSGYEQYF. The full variable domain, in which reference TRBV28 and TRBJ2-7 provide the parts outside the CDR3, is DVKVTQSSRYLVKRTGEKVFLECVQDMDHENMFWYRQDPGLGLRLIYFSYDVKMKEKGDIPEGYSVSREKKERFSLILESASTNQTSMYLCASSSPTSGSGYEQYFGPGTRLTVT.